Following are 13 T cell receptor beta chains from one sample sequenced in a study of tissue T cells after allogeneic stem cell transplantation. Produced via immunoSEQ multiplex PCR; TCRdb's table is partial and in-frame only. This sample yields 7,000 to 9,500 clones, of which under 35% are seen a single time; around 3% belongs to the top ten. The sample's time point: mouse harvest day 14 after allogeneic transplant. The graft held 10^6 splenic CD5+ T cells and 10^7 T-cell-depleted bone marrow cells. The sequencing sample was made of skin. The receptors were sampled from a female BALB/c mouse given C57BL/6 T cells with graft-versus-host disease after an allogeneic hematopoietic cell transplant.

About this clone itself: Gene names follow the mouse nomenclature. Coverage ceases 1 residue before the CDR3 finishes, and the germline J gene fills in the end. The V call is TRBV14, the J call TRBJ1-2; 10 bases line up with TRBD1. V lost 6 bases and J lost 3; bases outside the gene matches: 5. Looked up from germline, CDR1 is SGHDT and CDR2 is FRDEAV. This CDR3 is built from 14 residues. The CDR3 sequence: CASTPGTGDSDYTF. Incomplete CDR3 DNA: TGTGCCAGCACCCCCGGGACAGGGGACTCCGACTACACC.

This clone counts as medium-sized (0.01 to 0.1%). Mouse gene names and germline throughout. The read terminates 1 residue before the CDR3 end, so the remaining end is supplied by the germline J gene. The chain links TRBV14 to TRBJ1-2; no reliable D call. Germline CDR1 SGHDT, CDR2 FRDEAV. V was pared by 2 bases and J by 0 bases, with 5 bases between. The CDR3 extends over 13 amino acids. The part of the CDR3 DNA that was read is TGTGCCAGCAGTTTAGGGCCAAACTCCGACTACACC. This encodes CASSLGPNSDYT. The full CDR3 is CASSLGPNSDYTF.

By share, this clone ranks as medium-sized (0.01 to 0.1%). Genes and germline come from the mouse. The read finishes 1 residue shy of the CDR3 end, and the germline J gene is used to complete it. The genes are TRBV1 and TRBJ2-1; no clear D. CDR3 length: 11 residues. The ends were cut back, 5 bases at V and 4 bases at J, with 3 bases in the middle. Germline lookup yields CDR1 NSQYPW and CDR2 LRSPGD (reference sequence). The CDR3 is CTCSQYAEQFF. Partial CDR3 DNA: TGCACCTGCAGTCAATATGCTGAGCAGTTC.

The table lists this clone with a count of one. Germline and genes here are mouse. The missing CDR3 end, 1 residue past where the read stops, is filled in from the germline J gene. The rearrangement links TRBV12-1 to TRBJ2-4; 7 bases align to TRBD2. Losses at the gene ends were 0 bases for V and 3 bases for J; bases not matched to a gene: 2. The CDR3 runs to 14 residues. Germline V gives CDR1 SGHSN, CDR2 HYEKVE. CDR3 region: CASSLGLVQNTLYF. CDR3 bases read: TGTGCCAGCTCTCTCGGACTGGTGCAAAACACCTTGTAC.

About this clone itself: The genes are named according to mouse. The CDR3 end is not reached by the read, which stops 1 residue before it; the germline J gene fills it in. The V gene is TRBV26, the J gene TRBJ1-4; the D is unclear. The V end lost 6 bases, the J end lost 0 bases, and 8 bases lay between the germline ends. Germline V gene data show CDR1 as KGHPV and CDR2 as FQNQEV (reference sequence). The CDR3 runs to 14 residues. CDR3 DNA, as far as it was read: TGTGCCAGCAGCGCCGATATTTCCAACGAAAGATTATTT. Amino acids: CASSADISNERLF. From start to end, the CDR3 is CASSADISNERLFF.

As regards this clone: Gene names follow the mouse nomenclature. The missing CDR3 end, 1 residue past where the read stops, is filled in from the germline J gene. The chain recombines TRBV20 with TRBJ2-1, with D tentatively TRBD2 (6 bases). Germline CDR1 is GFQATS and CDR2 is STVNSAI. The V gene lost 6 bases and the J gene lost 9 bases, with 12 bases spanning the gap. The CDR3 is made up of 11 amino acids. The CDR3: CGAGLPVEQFF. The CDR3 bases that were read are TGTGGTGCGGGACTTCCTGTTGAGCAGTTC.

Notes on this clone: Mouse gene names and germline throughout. The observed sequence ends 1 residue before the CDR3 terminus, with the missing tail filled in from the germline J gene. The chain recombines TRBV3 with TRBJ2-4, with D perhaps matching TRBD1 (6 bases). Germline loops: CDR1 SNHLY, CDR2 FYNGKV (reference sequence). V was cut by 5 bases and J by 0 bases, with 12 bases left in between. The CDR3 is 15 amino acids. This CDR3 is CASSPRTASQNTLYF. The sequenced CDR3 bases are TGTGCCAGCAGCCCTCGGACAGCTAGTCAAAACACCTTGTAC. Supplemented by reference TRBV3 and TRBJ2-4, the full variable domain reads GPKVLQIPSHQIIDMGQMVTLNCDPVSNHLYFYWYKQILGQQMEFLVNFYNGKVMEKSKLFKDQFSVERPDGSYFTLKIQPTALEDSAVYFCASSPRTASQNTLYFGAGTRLSVL.

This clone ranks as medium-sized (0.01 to 0.1%). Gene names are the mouse ones. CDR3 sequence: CGARQEVFF. CDR3 bases read: TGTGGTGCTAGACAGGAAGTCTTC. The chain couples TRBV20 to TRBJ1-1; no clear D. The read is 1 residue too short to cover the CDR3 end, so that end is filled in from the germline J gene. Germline CDR1 and CDR2: GFQATS and STVNSAI. This CDR3 has 9 residues. Trimming cost V 3 bases and J 8 bases, with 4 bases left between them.

As for this clone: Each gene name is a mouse one. Coverage ceases 1 residue before the CDR3 finishes, and the germline J gene fills in the end. Other DNA sequences from this sample encode an identical CDR3 as well. The chain employs TRBV26 and TRBJ2-4, with 7 bases fitting TRBD2. V lost 4 bases to trimming and J lost 3 bases; unmatched junction nucleotides: 1. The CDR3 covers 13 residues. Germline V gene lookup returns CDR1 KGHPV and CDR2 FQNQEV (reference sequence). Partial CDR3 DNA: TGTGCCAGCAGTCCGGGGGGGCAAAACACCTTGTAC. Translating it yields CASSPGGQNTLY. The full CDR3 protein reads CASSPGGQNTLYF. The whole variable domain, filled in from reference TRBV26 and TRBJ2-4, reads NSKVIQTPRYLVKGQGQKAKMRCIPEKGHPVVFWYQQNKNNEFKFLINFQNQEVLQQIDMTEKRFSAECPSNSPCSLEIQSSEAGDSALYLCASSPGGQNTLYFGAGTRLSVL.

This clone appeared a few times. Mouse germline and gene names are used. Read data end 1 residue before the CDR3 end; the end is taken from the germline J gene. The rearrangement uses TRBV5 and TRBJ2-7; 10 bases align to TRBD2. The V segment lost 0 bases and the J segment 6 bases; nucleotides outside the gene matches: 2. CDR3 length equals 14 residues. Germline V lookup: CDR1 LGHNA, CDR2 YNLKQL (reference sequence). Partial CDR3 DNA: TGTGCCAGCAGCCAAGACTGGGGGGGCGTTGAACAGTAC. Its protein is CASSQDWGGVEQY. In full, the CDR3 is CASSQDWGGVEQYF.

Points on this clone: Gene names refer to mouse genes. The CDR3 extends 1 residue past the end of the read, so its final part is completed from the germline J gene. V and J are TRBV26 and TRBJ2-5; 12 bases are shared with TRBD2. CDR1 and CDR2 from the germline V gene are KGHPV and FQNQEV (reference sequence). The CDR3 loop spans 15 amino acids. After removal of 5 bases from V and 2 bases from J, the junction contained 2 bases not matched to a gene. The CDR3 DNA, read in part, is TGTGCCAGCAGTGGGACTGGGGGGTTCCAAGACACCCAGTAC. Translated, it gives CASSGTGGFQDTQY. The whole CDR3 sequence is CASSGTGGFQDTQYF.

As concerns this clone: Gene names refer to mouse genes. The read comes to an end 1 residue before the CDR3 does, leaving the germline J gene to fill in the end. The gene calls are TRBV26 and TRBJ2-5, with D possibly called TRBD1 or TRBD2 (5 bases each). CDR3 length: 14 residues. The ends were cut back, 5 bases at V and 4 bases at J, with 13 bases in the middle. Germline V gene sequence: CDR1 KGHPV, CDR2 FQNQEV (reference sequence). The CDR3 region is CASSFSGRKDTQYF. The DNA read from the CDR3 is TGTGCCAGCAGTTTCTCGGGACGCAAAGACACCCAGTAC.

Notes on this clone: The listed genes are named as in mouse. With the read ending 1 residue before the CDR3 end, the germline J gene is used to fill in that end. The rearrangement uses TRBV26 and TRBJ2-5; no reliable D call. The V gene lost 4 bases and the J gene lost 0 bases, with 8 bases spanning the gap. CDR1 KGHPV and CDR2 FQNQEV come from the germline V gene (reference sequence). This CDR3 spans 14 amino acids. The CDR3 bases that were read are TGTGCCAGCAGTCCCTACAGTAACCAAGACACCCAGTAC. Its translation is CASSPYSNQDTQY. From start to end, the CDR3 is CASSPYSNQDTQYF. Supplemented by reference TRBV26 and TRBJ2-5, the full variable domain reads NSKVIQTPRYLVKGQGQKAKMRCIPEKGHPVVFWYQQNKNNEFKFLINFQNQEVLQQIDMTEKRFSAECPSNSPCSLEIQSSEAGDSALYLCASSPYSNQDTQYFGPGTRLLVL.